One T cell receptor (beta chain) is described in this entry. Its specificity is not known. The sample is drawn from a study of T cell clonotyping in hematopoietic cell transplantation. General study findings and limits: After transplant, recipient diversity fell while pathologically expanded clonotypes grew through day 180.

V was trimmed by 4 bases and J by 6 bases, leaving 13 bases between them. The CDR3 has 13 amino acids. The V gene's germline CDR1 is GTSNPN and CDR2 SVGIG (reference sequence). The method was immunoSEQ multiplex PCR; TCRdb's version includes in-frame clones alone and lacks a portion of them. The repertoire holds about 16,000 clones, with 70% to 75% as singletons. The chain employs TRBV30 and TRBJ2-1, with D maybe TRBD2 (6 bases). The TCR originated in a woman aged 55-69 years in good health. Some clones in this sample may be carry-over from other donors' samples. The sequencing input was peripheral blood mononuclear cells. The DNA of the CDR3 is TGTGCCTGGAATAGCGGAAAATCCAATGAGCAGTTCTTC. Translating it yields CAWNSGKSNEQFF.